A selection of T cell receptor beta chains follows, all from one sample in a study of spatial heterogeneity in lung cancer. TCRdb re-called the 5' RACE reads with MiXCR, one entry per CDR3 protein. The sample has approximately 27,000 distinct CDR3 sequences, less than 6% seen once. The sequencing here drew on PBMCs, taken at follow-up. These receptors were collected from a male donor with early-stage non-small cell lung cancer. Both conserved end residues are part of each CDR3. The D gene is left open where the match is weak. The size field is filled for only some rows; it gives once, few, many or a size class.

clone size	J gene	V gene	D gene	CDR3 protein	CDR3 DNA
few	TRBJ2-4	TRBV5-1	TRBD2	CASSLELADKNIQYF	TGCGCCAGCAGCTTGGAACTAGCGGACAAAAACATTCAGTACTTC
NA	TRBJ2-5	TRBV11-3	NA	CASSLDPGEETQYF	TGTGCCAGCAGCTTAGATCCAGGGGAAGAGACCCAGTACTTC
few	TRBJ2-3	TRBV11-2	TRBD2	CASSLEGLSDTQYF	TGTGCCAGCAGCTTAGAGGGACTATCGGATACGCAGTATTTT
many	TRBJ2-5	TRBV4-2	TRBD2	CASSHGLAGQETQYF	TGTGCCAGCAGCCATGGACTAGCGGGACAAGAGACCCAGTACTTC
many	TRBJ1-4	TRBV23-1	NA	CASSMETDSNEKLFF	TGCGCCAGCAGTATGGAGACAGATTCTAATGAAAAACTGTTTTTT
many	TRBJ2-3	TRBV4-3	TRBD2	CASSQELAGPTDTQYF	TGCGCCAGCAGCCAAGAACTAGCGGGCCCCACAGATACGCAGTATTTT
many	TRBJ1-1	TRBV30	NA	CAWSATDRYTEAFF	TGTGCCTGGAGTGCTACGGACAGATACACTGAAGCTTTCTTT
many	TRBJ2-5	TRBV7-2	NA	CASSAWYQETQYF	TGTGCCAGCAGCGCTTGGTACCAAGAGACCCAGTACTTC
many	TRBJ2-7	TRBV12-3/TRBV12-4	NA	CASSRDRYYEQYF	TGTGCCAGCAGTCGGGACCGGTACTACGAGCAGTACTTC
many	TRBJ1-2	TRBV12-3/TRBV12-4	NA	CASSLIGYGYTF	TGTGCCAGCAGTTTGATAGGCTATGGCTACACCTTC
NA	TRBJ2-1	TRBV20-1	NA	CSARWYRSYNEQFF	TGCAGTGCTAGATGGTATCGCTCCTACAATGAGCAGTTCTTC
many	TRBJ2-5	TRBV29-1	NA	CSIGQSQETQYF	TGCAGCATCGGACAGTCCCAAGAGACCCAGTACTTC
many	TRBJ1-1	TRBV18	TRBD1	CASSSGQGVEAFF	TGTGCCAGCTCAAGCGGACAGGGGGTTGAAGCTTTCTTT
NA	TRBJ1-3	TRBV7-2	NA	CASSGRQASGNTIYF	TGTGCCAGCAGCGGCCGACAGGCCTCTGGAAACACCATATATTTT
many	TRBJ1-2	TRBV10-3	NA	CAISFTGMDGYTF	TGTGCCATCAGTTTTACAGGGATGGATGGCTACACCTTC
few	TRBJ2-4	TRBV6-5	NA	CASSYSASRLAKNIQYF	TGTGCCAGCAGTTACTCTGCGAGCAGACTAGCCAAAAACATTCAGTACTTC
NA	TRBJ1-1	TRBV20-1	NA	CSFTGPSGTEAFF	TGCAGCTTTACCGGTCCTTCGGGCACTGAAGCTTTCTTT
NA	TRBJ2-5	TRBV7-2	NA	CAGSLAPGQETQYF	TGTGCCGGCAGCTTAGCTCCAGGGCAAGAGACCCAGTACTTC
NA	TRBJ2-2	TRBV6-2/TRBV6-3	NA	CASRKRAGSNTGELFF	TGTGCCAGCAGGAAAAGGGCAGGGTCGAACACCGGGGAGCTGTTTTTT
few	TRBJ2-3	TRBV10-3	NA	CAISESGALSTDTQYF	TGTGCCATCAGTGAATCGGGGGCCCTTAGCACAGATACGCAGTATTTT
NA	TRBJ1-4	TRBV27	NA	CASSLSWLSNEKLFF	TGTGCCAGCAGTCTCTCTTGGCTTAGTAATGAAAAACTGTTTTTT
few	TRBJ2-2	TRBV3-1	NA	CASSPLANLNTGELFF	TGTGCCAGCAGCCCTCTAGCGAACCTCAACACCGGGGAGCTGTTTTTT
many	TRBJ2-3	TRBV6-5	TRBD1	CASSYSSGGQGAADTQYF	TGTGCCAGCAGTTACTCGAGCGGTGGGCAGGGGGCGGCAGATACGCAGTATTTT
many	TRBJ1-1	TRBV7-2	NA	CASSFPIGVRTEAFF	TGTGCCAGCAGCTTCCCCATAGGGGTGCGCACTGAAGCTTTCTTT
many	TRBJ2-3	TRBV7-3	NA	CASSLYTGQNSRTDTQYF	TGTGCCAGCAGCCTCTATACAGGACAGAACTCTCGCACAGATACGCAGTATTTT
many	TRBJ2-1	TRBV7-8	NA	CASSLVPSSYNEQFF	TGTGCCAGCAGCCTTGTACCCAGCTCCTACAATGAGCAGTTCTTC
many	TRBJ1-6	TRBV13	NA	CASSPVQGYNSPLHF	TGTGCCAGCAGCCCTGTCCAGGGCTATAATTCACCCCTCCACTTT
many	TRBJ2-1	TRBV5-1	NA	CATRTGTTYNEQFF	TGCGCCACCCGGACAGGGACTACCTACAATGAGCAGTTCTTC
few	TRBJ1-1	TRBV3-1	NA	CASSQVGHGEAFF	TGTGCCAGCAGCCAAGTCGGACACGGTGAAGCTTTCTTT
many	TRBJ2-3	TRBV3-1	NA	CASSQGGAADTQYF	TGTGCCAGCAGCCAAGGGGGCGCGGCAGATACGCAGTATTTT
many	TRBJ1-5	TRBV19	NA	CASSIWGNSNQPQHF	TGTGCCAGTAGTATCTGGGGGAATAGCAATCAGCCCCAGCATTTT